The clone carrying this T cell receptor (beta chain) has only a few counts. The data derive from a study of shared clonotypes between healthy human individuals. Sequencing was performed with immunoSEQ multiplex PCR; in TCRdb, only in-frame clones are kept and a portion is missing. This table has under 300,000 clones, approximately 70% appearing once. The V gene's germline CDR1 is MNHEY and CDR2 SVGAGI. V shed 0 bases and J shed 6 bases, with 9 bases lying between them. The CDR3 is made up of 13 amino acids. The sequenced sample was memory CD4+ T cells sorted from blood. Indicated subset: CD45RA-negative fraction. The rearrangement links TRBV6-5 to TRBJ2-7; D not certain. The clonotype comes from a man aged 25-45 years in good health. The CDR3 is CASSYSVISEQYF. For the CDR3, the DNA is TGTGCCAGCAGTTACTCCGTGATCTCCGAGCAGTACTTC.